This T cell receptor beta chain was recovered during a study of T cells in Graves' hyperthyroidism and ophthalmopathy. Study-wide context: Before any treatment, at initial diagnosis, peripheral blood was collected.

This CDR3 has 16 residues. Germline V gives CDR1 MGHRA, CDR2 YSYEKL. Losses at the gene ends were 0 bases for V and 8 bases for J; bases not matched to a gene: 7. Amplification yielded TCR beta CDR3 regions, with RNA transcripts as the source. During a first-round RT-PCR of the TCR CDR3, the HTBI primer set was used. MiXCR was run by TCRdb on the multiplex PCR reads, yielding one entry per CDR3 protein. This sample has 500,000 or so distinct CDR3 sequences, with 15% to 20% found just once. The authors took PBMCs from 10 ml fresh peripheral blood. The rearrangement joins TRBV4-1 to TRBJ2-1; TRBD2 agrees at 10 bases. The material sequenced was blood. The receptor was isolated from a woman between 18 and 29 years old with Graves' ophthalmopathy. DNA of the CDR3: TGCGCCAGCAGCCAAGATGCTAGCGGGAGTCGGGATGAGCAGTTCTTC. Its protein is CASSQDASGSRDEQFF.